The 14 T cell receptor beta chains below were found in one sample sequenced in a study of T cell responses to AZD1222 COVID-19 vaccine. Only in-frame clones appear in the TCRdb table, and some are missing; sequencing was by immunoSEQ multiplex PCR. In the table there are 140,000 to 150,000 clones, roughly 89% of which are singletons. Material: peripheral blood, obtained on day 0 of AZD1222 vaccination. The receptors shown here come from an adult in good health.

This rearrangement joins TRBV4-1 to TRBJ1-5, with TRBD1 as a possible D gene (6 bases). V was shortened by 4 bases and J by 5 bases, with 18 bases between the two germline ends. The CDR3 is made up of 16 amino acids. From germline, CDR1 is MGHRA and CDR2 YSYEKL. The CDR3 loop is CASSPIPDREYQPQHF. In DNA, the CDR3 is TGCGCCAGCAGCCCTATACCGGACAGAGAGTATCAGCCCCAGCATTTT.

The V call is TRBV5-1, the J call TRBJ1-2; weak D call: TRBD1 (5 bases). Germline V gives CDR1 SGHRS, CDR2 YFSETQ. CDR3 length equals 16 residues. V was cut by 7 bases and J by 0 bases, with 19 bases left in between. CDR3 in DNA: TGCGCCAGCGCCCCCATGGGGGGACGGACTAACTATGGCTACACCTTC. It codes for CASAPMGGRTNYGYTF.

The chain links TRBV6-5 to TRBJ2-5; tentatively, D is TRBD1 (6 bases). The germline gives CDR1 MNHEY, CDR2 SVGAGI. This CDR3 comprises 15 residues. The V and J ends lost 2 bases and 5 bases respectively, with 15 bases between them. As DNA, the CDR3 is TGTGCCAGCAGTTACGTATCAGGGGCGGGTGAGACCCAGTACTTC. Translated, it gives CASSYVSGAGETQYF.

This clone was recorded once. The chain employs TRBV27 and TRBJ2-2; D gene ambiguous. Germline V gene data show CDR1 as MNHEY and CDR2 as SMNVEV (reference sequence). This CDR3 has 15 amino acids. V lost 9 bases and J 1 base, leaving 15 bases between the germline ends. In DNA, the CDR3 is TGTGCCAGACGGAGAACTGGGATGAACACCGGGGAGCTGTTTTTT. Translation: CARRRTGMNTGELFF.

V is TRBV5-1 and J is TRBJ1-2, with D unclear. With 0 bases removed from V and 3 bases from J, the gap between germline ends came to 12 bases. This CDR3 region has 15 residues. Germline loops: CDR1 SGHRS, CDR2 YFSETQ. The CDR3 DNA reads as TGCGCCAGCAGCTTGGCTGGGCGCCTCGACTATGGCTACACCTTC. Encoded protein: CASSLAGRLDYGYTF. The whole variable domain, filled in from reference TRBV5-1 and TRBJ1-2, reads KAGVTQTPRYLIKTRGQQVTLSCSPISGHRSVSWYQQTPGQGLQFLFEYFSETQRNKGNFPGRFSGRQFSNSRSEMNVSTLELGDSALYLCASSLAGRLDYGYTFGSGTRLTVV.

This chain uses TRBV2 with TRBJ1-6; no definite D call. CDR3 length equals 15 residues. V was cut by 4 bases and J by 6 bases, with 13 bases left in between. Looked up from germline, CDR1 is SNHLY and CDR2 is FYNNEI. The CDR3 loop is CASSARALLNSPLHF. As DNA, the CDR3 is TGTGCCAGCAGTGCAAGGGCCCTACTTAATTCACCCCTCCACTTT. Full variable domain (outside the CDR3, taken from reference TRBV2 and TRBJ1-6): EPEVTQTPSHQVTQMGQEVILRCVPISNHLYFYWYRQILGQKVEFLVSFYNNEISEKSEIFDDQFSVERPDGSNFTLKIRSTKLEDSAMYFCASSARALLNSPLHFGNGTRLTVT.

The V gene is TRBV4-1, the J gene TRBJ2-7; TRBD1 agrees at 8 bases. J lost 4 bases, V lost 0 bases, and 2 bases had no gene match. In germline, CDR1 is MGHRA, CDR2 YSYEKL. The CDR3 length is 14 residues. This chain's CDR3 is CASSQEGQGYEQYF. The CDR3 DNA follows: TGCGCCAGCAGCCAAGAAGGACAGGGTTACGAGCAGTACTTC.

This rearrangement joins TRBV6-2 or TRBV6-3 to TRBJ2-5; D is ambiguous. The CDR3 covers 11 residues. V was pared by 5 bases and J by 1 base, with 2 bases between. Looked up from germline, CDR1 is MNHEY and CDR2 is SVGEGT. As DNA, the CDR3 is TGTGCCAGCAGTCCCCAAGAGACCCAGTACTTC. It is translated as CASSPQETQYF.

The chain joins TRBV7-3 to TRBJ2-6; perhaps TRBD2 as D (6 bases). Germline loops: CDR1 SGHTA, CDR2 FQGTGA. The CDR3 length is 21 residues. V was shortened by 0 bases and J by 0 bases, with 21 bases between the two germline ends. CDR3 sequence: CASSLTPYSGVMGSGANVLTF. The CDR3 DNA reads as TGTGCCAGCAGCTTAACGCCCTATAGCGGAGTGATGGGCTCTGGGGCCAACGTCCTGACTTTC.

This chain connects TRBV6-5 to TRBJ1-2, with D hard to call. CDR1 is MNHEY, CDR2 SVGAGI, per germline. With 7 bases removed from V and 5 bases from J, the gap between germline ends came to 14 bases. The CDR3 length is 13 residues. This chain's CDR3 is CASTSGPQYGYTF. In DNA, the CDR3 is TGTGCCAGCACCTCCGGGCCCCAGTATGGCTACACCTTC.

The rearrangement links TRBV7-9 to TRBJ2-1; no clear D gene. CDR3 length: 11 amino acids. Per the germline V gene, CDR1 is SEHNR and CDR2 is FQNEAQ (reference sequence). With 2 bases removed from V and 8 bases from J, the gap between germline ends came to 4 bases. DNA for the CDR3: TGTGCCAGCAGCTTATCGGATGAGCAGTTCTTC. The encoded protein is CASSLSDEQFF.

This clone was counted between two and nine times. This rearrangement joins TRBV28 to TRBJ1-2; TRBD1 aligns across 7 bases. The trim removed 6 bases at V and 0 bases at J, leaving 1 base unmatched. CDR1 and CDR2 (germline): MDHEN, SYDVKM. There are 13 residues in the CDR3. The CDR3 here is CASRTGPNYGYTF. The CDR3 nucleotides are TGTGCCAGCAGGACAGGGCCTAACTATGGCTACACCTTC.

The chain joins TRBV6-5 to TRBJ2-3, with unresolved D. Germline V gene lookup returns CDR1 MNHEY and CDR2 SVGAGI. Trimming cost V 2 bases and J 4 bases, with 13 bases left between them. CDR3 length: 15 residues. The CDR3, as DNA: TGTGCCAGCAGTTACACCGGGCGCCTCGCAGATACGCAGTATTTT. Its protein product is CASSYTGRLADTQYF.

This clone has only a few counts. CDR3 amino acids: CASSQVTNTGELFF. The CDR3 DNA is TGTGCCAGCTCACAAGTTACGAACACCGGGGAGCTGTTTTTT. The genes are TRBV18 and TRBJ2-2; no clear D gene. This CDR3 spans 14 amino acids. The germline V gene encodes CDR1 KGHSH and CDR2 LQKENI. The V and J ends lost 4 bases and 0 bases respectively, with 6 bases between them. Full variable domain (rest looked up from reference TRBV18 and TRBJ2-2): NAGVMQNPRHLVRRRGQEARLRCSPMKGHSHVYWYRQLPEEGLKFMVYLQKENIIDESGMPKERFSAEFPKEGPSILRIQQVVRGDSAAYFCASSQVTNTGELFFGEGSRLTVL.